This T cell receptor beta chain was sequenced during a study of T-cell reconstitution after alpha-beta-depleted transplantation in children. The CDR3 extends over 13 amino acids. The trim removed 4 bases at V and 9 bases at J, leaving 5 bases unmatched. Germline values: CDR1 DFQATT, CDR2 SNEGSKA (reference sequence). Notes on the study in general: By about two months after transplant, alpha-beta T cells reportedly arose from several hundred graft clones that had expanded. Hyperexpanded clones declined; after one year, newly produced T cells mostly supplied diversity.

This sample's TCRbeta library carried unique molecular identifier barcodes. TCRdb recomputed calls from the PCR reads with MiXCR, one row per CDR3 protein. The sample lists 250,000 to 350,000 distinct CDR3 sequences; 23% were seen once. This clonotype was seen a few times. Its target is unknown. This clonotype originated in a male patient aged 10 to 17 who had a stem cell transplant for acute lymphoblastic leukemia, so the T cells may come from the graft donor. Sequencing was performed on PBMCs, mostly from graft donor cells, taken 180 days after TCRalphabeta/CD19-depleted stem cell transplant. The genes are TRBV20-1 and TRBJ1-6; 8 bases agree with TRBD1. Here the CDR3 reads CSAKGTGISPLHF. The CDR3 DNA reads TGCAGTGCTAAAGGGACAGGCATTTCACCCCTCCACTTT.